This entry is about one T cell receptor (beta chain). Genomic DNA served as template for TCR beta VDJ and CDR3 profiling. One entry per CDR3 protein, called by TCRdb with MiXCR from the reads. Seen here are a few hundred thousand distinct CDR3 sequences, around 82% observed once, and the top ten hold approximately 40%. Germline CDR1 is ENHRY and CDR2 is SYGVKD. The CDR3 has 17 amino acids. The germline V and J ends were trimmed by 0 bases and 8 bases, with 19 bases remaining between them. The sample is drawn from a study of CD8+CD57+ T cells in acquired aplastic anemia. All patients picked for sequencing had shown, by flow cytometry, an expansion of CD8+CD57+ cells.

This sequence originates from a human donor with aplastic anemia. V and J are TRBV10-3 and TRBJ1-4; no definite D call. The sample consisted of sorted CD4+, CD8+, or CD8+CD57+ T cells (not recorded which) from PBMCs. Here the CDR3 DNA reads TGTGCCATCAGTGAGTCTTCAGCAGAGGAAATTAAGGAAAAACTGTTTTTT. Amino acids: CAISESSAEEIKEKLFF.